This entry features one T cell receptor beta chain sequence. What it binds is not known. The source of the sample is a study of beta chain features in type 1 diabetes. General study findings and limits: Still unanswered here is whether HLA type influences TCRB rearrangement. The study found that naive, central memory and Treg TCRB repertoires appeared more similar in patients than in healthy donors. The study found moderately but significantly shorter TCRB CDR3s in all four CD4+ subsets of Type 1 diabetes patients.

V dropped 4 bases and J dropped 4 bases, with 12 bases sitting between them. From germline, CDR1 is SGHRS and CDR2 YFSETQ. The CDR3 loop spans 14 amino acids. Expressed TCRB transcripts were sequenced after all isolated RNA was converted to cDNA. Libraries were prepared by immunoSEQ multiplex PCR; TCRdb keeps only in-frame clonotypes and omits some of them. The sample has fewer than 300,000 clones, about a fifth seen once; the top ten hold approximately 0.029%. Sequencing was carried out using naive CD4+ T cells from blood. This chain links TRBV5-1 with TRBJ1-3; D is ambiguous. The source is a woman aged 40 to 50 with type 1 diabetes. CDR3 coding DNA: TGCGCCAGCAGCGAACGCTCCCGGGGAAACACCATATATTTT. The encoded protein is CASSERSRGNTIYF.